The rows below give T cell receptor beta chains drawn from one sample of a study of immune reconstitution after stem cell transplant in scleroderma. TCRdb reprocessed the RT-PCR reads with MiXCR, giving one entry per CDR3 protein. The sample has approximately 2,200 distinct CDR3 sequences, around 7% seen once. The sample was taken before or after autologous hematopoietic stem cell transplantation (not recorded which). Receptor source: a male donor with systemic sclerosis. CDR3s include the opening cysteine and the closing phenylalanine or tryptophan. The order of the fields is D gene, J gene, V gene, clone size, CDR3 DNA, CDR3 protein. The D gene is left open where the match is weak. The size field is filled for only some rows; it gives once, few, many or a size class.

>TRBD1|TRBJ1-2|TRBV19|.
TGTGCCAGTAGTACAACCGGGACAGGGGATGGGAGCGCCTATGGCTACACCTTC
CASSTTGTGDGSAYGYTF
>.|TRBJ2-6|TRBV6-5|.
TGTGCCAGCAGTTACGGCGAGACTGGGGCCAACGTCCTGACTTTC
CASSYGETGANVLTF
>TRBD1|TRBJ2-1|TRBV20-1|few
TGCAGTGCTAGACAGCAAACAGGGGGCATCGCGAATGAGCAGTTCTTC
CSARQQTGGIANEQFF
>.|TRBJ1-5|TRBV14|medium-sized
TGTGCCAGCAGCCAAGTCCGCGGTACCAGGCCCGAAACCAATCAGCCCCAGCATTTT
CASSQVRGTRPETNQPQHF
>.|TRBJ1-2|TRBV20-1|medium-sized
TGCAGTGCTAGAGATCAGGGCAGGTACTATGGCTACACCTTC
CSARDQGRYYGYTF
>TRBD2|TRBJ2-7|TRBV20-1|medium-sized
TGCAGTGCTAGTCCTGCGGGGGATTACTACGAGCAGTACTTC
CSASPAGDYYEQYF
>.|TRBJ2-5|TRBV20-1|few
TGCAGTGCTAGAGTCAACCAGATACAAGAGACCCAGTACTTC
CSARVNQIQETQYF
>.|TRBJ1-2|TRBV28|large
TGTGCCAGCAGTTTCACCGTGTCTAACTATGGCTACACCTTC
CASSFTVSNYGYTF
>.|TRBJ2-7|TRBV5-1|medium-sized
TGCGCCAGCAGCTTGGAACCCCACTACGAGCAGTACTTC
CASSLEPHYEQYF
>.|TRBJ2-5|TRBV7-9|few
TGTGCCAGCAGGCAAGAGACCCAGTACTTC
CASRQETQYF
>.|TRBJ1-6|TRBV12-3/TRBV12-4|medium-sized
TGTGCCAGCAGTTTAGCGCCCGCGGCGGGATCACCCCTCCACTTT
CASSLAPAAGSPLHF
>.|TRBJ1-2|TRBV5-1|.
TGCGCCAGCAGCGAGTGGATCTTCCGGGACATCCAAGGCTACACCTTC
CASSEWIFRDIQGYTF
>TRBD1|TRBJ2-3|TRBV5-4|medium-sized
TGTGCCAGCAGCCCTGCCCCGGGACAGGGGGACACAGATACGCAGTATTTT
CASSPAPGQGDTDTQYF
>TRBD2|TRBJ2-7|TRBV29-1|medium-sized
TGCAGCGTCACGAAATGGACTAGCGGGTACGAGCAGTACTTC
CSVTKWTSGYEQYF
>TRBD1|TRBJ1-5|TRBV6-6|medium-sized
TGTGCCAGCAGCTCCGGGACAGGGTGGAATCAGCCCCAGCATTTT
CASSSGTGWNQPQHF
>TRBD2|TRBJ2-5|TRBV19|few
TGTGCCAGCTGCCGGGGGGGCCCGTTAGAGACCCAGTACTTC
CASCRGGPLETQYF